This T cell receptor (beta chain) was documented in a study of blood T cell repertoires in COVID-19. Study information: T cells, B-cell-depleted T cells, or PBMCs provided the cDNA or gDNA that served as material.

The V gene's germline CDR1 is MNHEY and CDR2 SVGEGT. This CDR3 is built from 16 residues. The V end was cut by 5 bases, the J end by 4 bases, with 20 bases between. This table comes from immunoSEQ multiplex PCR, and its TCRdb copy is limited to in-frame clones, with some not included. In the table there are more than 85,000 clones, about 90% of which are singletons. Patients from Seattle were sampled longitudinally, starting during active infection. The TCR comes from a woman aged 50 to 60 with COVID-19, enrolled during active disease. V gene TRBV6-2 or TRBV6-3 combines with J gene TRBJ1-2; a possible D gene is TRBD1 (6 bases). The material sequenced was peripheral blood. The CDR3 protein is CASSGVLRGLFYGYTF. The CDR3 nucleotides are TGTGCCAGCAGTGGGGTCCTGCGGGGGCTTTTCTATGGCTACACCTTC.